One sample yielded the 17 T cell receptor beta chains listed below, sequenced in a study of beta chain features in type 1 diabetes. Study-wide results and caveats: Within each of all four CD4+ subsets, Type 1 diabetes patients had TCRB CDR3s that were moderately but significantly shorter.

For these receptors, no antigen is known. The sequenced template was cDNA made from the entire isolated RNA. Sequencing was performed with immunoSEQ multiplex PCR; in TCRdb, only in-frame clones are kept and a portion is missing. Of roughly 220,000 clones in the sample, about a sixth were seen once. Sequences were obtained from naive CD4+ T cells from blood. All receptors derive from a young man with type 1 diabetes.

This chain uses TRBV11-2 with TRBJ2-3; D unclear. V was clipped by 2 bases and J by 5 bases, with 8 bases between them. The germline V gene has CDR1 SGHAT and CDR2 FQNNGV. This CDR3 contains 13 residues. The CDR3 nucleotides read TGTGCCAGCAGCTTAAAGGTTATAGATACGCAGTATTTT. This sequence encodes CASSLKVIDTQYF. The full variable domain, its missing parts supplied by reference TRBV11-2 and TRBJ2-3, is EAGVAQSPRYKIIEKRQSVAFWCNPISGHATLYWYQQILGQGPKLLIQFQNNGVVDDSQLPKDRFSAERLKGVDSTLKIQPAKLEDSAVYLCASSLKVIDTQYFGPGTRLTVL.

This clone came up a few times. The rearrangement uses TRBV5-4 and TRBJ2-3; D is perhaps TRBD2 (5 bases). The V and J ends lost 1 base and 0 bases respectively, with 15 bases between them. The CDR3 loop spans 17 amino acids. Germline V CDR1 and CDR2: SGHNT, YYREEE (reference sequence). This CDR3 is CASSLMSGEISTDTQYF. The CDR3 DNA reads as TGTGCCAGCAGCTTGATGTCTGGGGAGATCAGCACAGATACGCAGTATTTT.

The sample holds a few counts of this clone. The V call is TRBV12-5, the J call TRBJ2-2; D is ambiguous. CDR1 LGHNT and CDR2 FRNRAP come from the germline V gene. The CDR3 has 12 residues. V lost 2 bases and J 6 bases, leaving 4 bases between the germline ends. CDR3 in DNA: TGTGCTAGTGGTTTGCCCCCCGGGGAGCTGTTTTTT. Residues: CASGLPPGELFF.

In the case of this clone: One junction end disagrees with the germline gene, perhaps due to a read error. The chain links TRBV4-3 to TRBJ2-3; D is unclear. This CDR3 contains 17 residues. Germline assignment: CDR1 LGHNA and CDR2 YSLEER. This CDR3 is CANSQFLERRGTDTQYF. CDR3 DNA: TGCGCCAACAGCCAATTCTTGGAAAGGCGCGGCACAGATACGCAGTATTTT.

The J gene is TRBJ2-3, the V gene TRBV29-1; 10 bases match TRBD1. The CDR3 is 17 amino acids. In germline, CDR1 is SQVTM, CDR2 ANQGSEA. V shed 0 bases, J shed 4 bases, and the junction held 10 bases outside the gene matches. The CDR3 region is CSVEDLVRTGGSDTQYF. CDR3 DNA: TGCAGCGTTGAAGATCTTGTTAGGACAGGGGGATCAGATACGCAGTATTTT.

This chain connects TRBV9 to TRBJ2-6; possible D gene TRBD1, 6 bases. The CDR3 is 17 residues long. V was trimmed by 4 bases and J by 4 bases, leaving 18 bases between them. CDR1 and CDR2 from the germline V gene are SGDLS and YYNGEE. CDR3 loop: CASSPTHRVSGANVLTF. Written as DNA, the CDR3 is TGTGCCAGCAGCCCTACTCACAGGGTTTCCGGGGCCAACGTCCTGACTTTC.

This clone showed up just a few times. For the CDR3, the DNA is TGTGCCAGCTCTCGGTCGGGGACAGGGTTTTACGAGCAGTACTTC. Its protein is CASSRSGTGFYEQYF. The genes are TRBV9 and TRBJ2-7; 9 positions match TRBD1. With V trimmed by 7 bases and J by 4 bases, 12 bases remained unmatched. The CDR3 covers 15 residues. The V gene's germline CDR1 is SGDLS and CDR2 YYNGEE.

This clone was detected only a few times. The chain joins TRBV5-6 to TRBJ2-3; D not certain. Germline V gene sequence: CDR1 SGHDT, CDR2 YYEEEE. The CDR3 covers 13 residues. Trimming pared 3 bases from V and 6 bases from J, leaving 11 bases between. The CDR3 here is CASSWERLDTQYF. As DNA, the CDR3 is TGTGCCAGCAGCTGGGAAAGGCTCGATACGCAGTATTTT.

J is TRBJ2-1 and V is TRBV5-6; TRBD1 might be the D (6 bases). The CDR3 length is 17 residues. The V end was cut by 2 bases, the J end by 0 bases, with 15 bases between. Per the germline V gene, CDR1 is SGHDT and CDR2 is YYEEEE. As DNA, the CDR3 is TGTGCCAGCAGCTTACAGGGATCACCGAGCTCCTACAATGAGCAGTTCTTC. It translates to CASSLQGSPSSYNEQFF.

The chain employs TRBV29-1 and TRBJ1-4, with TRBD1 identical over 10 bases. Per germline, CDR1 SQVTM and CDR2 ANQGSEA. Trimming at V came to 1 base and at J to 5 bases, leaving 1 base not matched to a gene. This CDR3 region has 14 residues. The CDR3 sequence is CSVEGGQGNEKLFF. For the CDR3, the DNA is TGCAGCGTTGAAGGGGGACAGGGGAATGAAAAACTGTTTTTT.

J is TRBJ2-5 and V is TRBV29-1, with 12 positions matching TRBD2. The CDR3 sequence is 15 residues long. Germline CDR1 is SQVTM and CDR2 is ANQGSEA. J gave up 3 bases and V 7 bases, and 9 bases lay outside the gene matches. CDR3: CSAQTSGSSKETQYF. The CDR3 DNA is TGCAGCGCTCAGACTAGCGGGAGTTCTAAAGAGACCCAGTACTTC. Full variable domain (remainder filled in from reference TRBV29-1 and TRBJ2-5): SAVISQKPSRDICQRGTSLTIQCQVDSQVTMMFWYRQQPGQSLTLIATANQGSEATYESGFVIDKFPISRPNLTFSTLTVSNMSPEDSSIYLCSAQTSGSSKETQYFGPGTRLLVL.

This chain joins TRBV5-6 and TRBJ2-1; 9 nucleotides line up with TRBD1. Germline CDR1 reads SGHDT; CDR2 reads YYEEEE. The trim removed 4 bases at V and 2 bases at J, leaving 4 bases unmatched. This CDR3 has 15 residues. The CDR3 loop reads CASSPGQGAYNEQFF. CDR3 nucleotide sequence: TGTGCCAGCAGCCCGGGACAGGGTGCCTACAATGAGCAGTTCTTC.

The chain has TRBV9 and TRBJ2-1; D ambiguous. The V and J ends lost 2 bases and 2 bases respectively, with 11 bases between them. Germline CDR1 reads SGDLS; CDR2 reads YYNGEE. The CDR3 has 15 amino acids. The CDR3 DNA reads TGTGCCAGCAGCGTGGTTGCCTTGCCCTACAATGAGCAGTTCTTC. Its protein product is CASSVVALPYNEQFF.

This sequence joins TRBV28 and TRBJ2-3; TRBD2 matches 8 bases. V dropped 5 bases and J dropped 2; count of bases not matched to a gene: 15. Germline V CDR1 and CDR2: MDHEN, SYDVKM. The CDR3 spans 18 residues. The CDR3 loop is CASSLYPITSGYTDTQYF. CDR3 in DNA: TGTGCCAGCAGTCTTTATCCGATTACTAGCGGATACACAGATACGCAGTATTTT.

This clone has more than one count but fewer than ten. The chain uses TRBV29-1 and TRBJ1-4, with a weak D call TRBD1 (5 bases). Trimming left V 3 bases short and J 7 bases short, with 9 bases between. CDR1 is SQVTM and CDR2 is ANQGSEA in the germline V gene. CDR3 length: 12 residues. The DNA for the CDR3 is TGCAGCGTTGAGTCAGGGAGTGAAAAACTGTTTTTT. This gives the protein CSVESGSEKLFF.

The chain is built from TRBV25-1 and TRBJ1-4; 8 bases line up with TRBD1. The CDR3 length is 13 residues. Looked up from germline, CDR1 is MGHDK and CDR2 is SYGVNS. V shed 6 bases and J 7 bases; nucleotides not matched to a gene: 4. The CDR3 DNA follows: TGTGCCAGCAGGACAGGGGCGGGTGAAAAACTGTTTTTT. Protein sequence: CASRTGAGEKLFF.

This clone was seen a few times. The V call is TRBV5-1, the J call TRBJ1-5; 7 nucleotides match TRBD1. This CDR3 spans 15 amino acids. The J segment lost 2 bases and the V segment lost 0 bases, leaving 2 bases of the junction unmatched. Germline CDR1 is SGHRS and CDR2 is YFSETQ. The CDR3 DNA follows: TGCGCCAGCAGCTTGGCCGGGACAGGCAATCAGCCCCAGCATTTT. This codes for CASSLAGTGNQPQHF.